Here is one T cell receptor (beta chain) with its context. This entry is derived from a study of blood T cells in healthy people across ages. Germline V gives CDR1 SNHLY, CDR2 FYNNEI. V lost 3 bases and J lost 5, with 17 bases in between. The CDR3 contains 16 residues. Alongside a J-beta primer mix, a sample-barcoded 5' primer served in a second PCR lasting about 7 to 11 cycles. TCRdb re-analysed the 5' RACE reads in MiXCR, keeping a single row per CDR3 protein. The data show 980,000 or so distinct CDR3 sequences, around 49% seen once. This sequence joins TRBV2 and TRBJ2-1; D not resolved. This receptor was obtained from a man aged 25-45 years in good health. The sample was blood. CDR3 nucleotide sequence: TGTGCCAGCAGTGATGGAAAACGGGTCCTAAACAATGAGCAGTTCTTC. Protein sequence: CASSDGKRVLNNEQFF.